The sequence of this T cell receptor beta chain was determined in a study of post-analysis software for immune sequencing data. Study-wide results and limits: Controls showed lower frequencies than patients for five TRBV segments, and TRBV5-6, TRBV5-1 and TRBV20-1 were among these.

Unique molecular identifiers had been added to the TCR beta cDNA libraries. Each CDR3 protein gets one entry after TCRdb re-called the PCR reads with MiXCR. This table has hundreds of thousands of distinct CDR3 sequences, 44% appearing once. This clonotype has only a few counts. The antigen remains unidentified. Germline CDR1 is SGHKS and CDR2 is YYEKEE (reference sequence). V lost 2 bases and J lost 13, with 19 bases in between. The CDR3 sequence is 14 residues long. Sequencing input: blood. The sequence was collected from a girl aged 10 to 17 with multiple sclerosis. The V call is TRBV5-5, the J call TRBJ2-4; D possibly corresponds to TRBD1 (6 bases). For the CDR3, the DNA is TGTGCCAGCAGCTTTCAGGGGACAACTGGGGAGCAGTACTTC. It encodes CASSFQGTTGEQYF.